These 27 T cell receptor beta chains were all obtained from the same sample, sequenced in a study of shared clonotypes between healthy human individuals. Sequenced by immunoSEQ multiplex PCR; TCRdb stores in-frame clones only, minus some. In the table there are around 580,000 clones, about 98% of which are singletons. Selected positively for CCR7 and CD45RO-negative, naive CD8 cells excluded terminally differentiated effector memory CD45RA+ cells. Sample: naive CD8+ T cells sorted from blood. Receptors were obtained from a man in his thirties or forties in good health.

The rearrangement links TRBV9 to TRBJ2-7; D gene unclear. The germline gives CDR1 SGDLS, CDR2 YYNGEE. Trimming removed 3 bases from V and 5 bases from J, with 9 bases in between. This CDR3 spans 12 amino acids. The CDR3 here is CASSDDSNEQYF. DNA of the CDR3: TGTGCCAGCAGCGACGACTCGAACGAGCAGTACTTC.

V and J are TRBV28 and TRBJ2-5; 7 nucleotides line up with TRBD2. The germline V gene encodes CDR1 MDHEN and CDR2 SYDVKM. CDR3 length equals 17 residues. The J segment lost 4 bases and the V segment lost 6 bases, leaving 17 bases of the junction unmatched. DNA for the CDR3: TGTGCCAGCAGGTTACTTGGCGCGGCGGGAGCTTTAGAGACCCAGTACTTC. This gives the protein CASRLLGAAGALETQYF.

The chain is built from TRBV19 and TRBJ2-7, with a possible D match to TRBD2 (6 bases). This CDR3 is 12 amino acids long. Trimming left V 4 bases short and J 3 bases short, with 7 bases between. Germline V gene lookup returns CDR1 LNHDA and CDR2 SQIVND (reference sequence). The DNA for the CDR3 is TGTGCCAGTAGTACGGGACTCTACGAGCAGTACTTC. This encodes CASSTGLYEQYF.

This chain joins TRBV6-5 and TRBJ2-3; TRBD1 matches at 7 bases. The CDR3 totals 15 residues. V lost 4 bases and J lost 2; bases outside the gene matches: 6. Per germline, CDR1 MNHEY and CDR2 SVGAGI. The CDR3, as DNA: TGTGCCAGCAGTTTTGGGGACAGCCCCACAGATACGCAGTATTTT. As protein: CASSFGDSPTDTQYF.

The chain recombines TRBV9 with TRBJ2-2; the D gene is possibly TRBD2 (5 bases). V was clipped by 0 bases and J by 0 bases, with 15 bases between them. CDR3 length: 18 amino acids. Germline V CDR1 and CDR2: SGDLS, YYNGEE. The CDR3 sequence: CASSVERDLGSNTGELFF. The CDR3 DNA reads TGTGCCAGCAGCGTAGAGAGGGATTTAGGCTCGAACACCGGGGAGCTGTTTTTT.

This chain connects TRBV4-1 to TRBJ2-1; 7 bases fit TRBD1. V dropped 0 bases and J dropped 4; count of bases not matched to a gene: 6. Germline CDR1 and CDR2: MGHRA and YSYEKL. This CDR3 comprises 16 residues. The CDR3 sequence: CASSQETGTDYNEQFF. In nucleotides, the CDR3 is TGCGCCAGCAGCCAAGAAACCGGGACAGATTACAATGAGCAGTTCTTC.

V and J are TRBV7-8 and TRBJ1-2; D is uncertain. From germline, CDR1 is SGHVS and CDR2 FQNEAQ. The CDR3 totals 18 residues. Trimming removed 5 bases at V and 4 bases at J, with 26 bases between. The CDR3 bases are TGTGCCAGCAGCCCCAGACGTGTCCAGGCCAGAGGATTCTATGGCTACACCTTC. This gives the protein CASSPRRVQARGFYGYTF.

This chain links TRBV7-6 with TRBJ2-1, with TRBD1 matching over 9 bases. V gave up 5 bases and J gave up 6 bases; unmatched junction bases: 17. The CDR3 length is 18 residues. CDR1 and CDR2 from the germline V gene are SGHVS and FNYEAQ. The CDR3 is CASSHTWGDRGYFNEQFF. Written as DNA, the CDR3 is TGTGCCAGCAGCCACACGTGGGGAGACAGGGGGTACTTCAATGAGCAGTTCTTC.

There are a few counts of this clone. Other DNA sequences in this sample translate to the same CDR3. The rearrangement joins TRBV12-5 to TRBJ2-1; D uncertain. CDR3 length: 13 residues. Germline assignment: CDR1 LGHNT and CDR2 FRNRAP. Between the trimmed V and J ends, which lost 1 base and 3 bases, there was a span of 4 bases. CDR3 nucleotide sequence: TGTGCTAGTGGTTTGGACAGCTACAATGAGCAGTTCTTC. Translating gives CASGLDSYNEQFF.

The J gene is TRBJ2-7, the V gene TRBV7-8, with 9 bases aligning to TRBD2. CDR1 and CDR2 from the germline V gene are SGHVS and FQNEAQ. The J segment lost 3 bases and the V segment lost 5 bases, leaving 11 bases of the junction unmatched. This CDR3 contains 16 residues. CDR3 amino acids: CASSPGRGLAYYEQYF. The DNA of the CDR3 is TGTGCCAGCAGCCCGGGTAGAGGACTAGCGTACTACGAGCAGTACTTC.

The chain links TRBV18 to TRBJ2-4; the match to TRBD2 covers 10 bases. The CDR3 extends over 17 amino acids. Trimming took 3 bases from V and 6 from J; bases not matched to a gene: 11. The germline V gene encodes CDR1 KGHSH and CDR2 LQKENI. CDR3 DNA sequence: TGTGCCAGCTCACCCCCCTTCGGGACTAGCGAGGGAAACATTCAGTACTTC. Translating it yields CASSPPFGTSEGNIQYF.

J is TRBJ2-7 and V is TRBV9; TRBD1 aligns across 7 bases. V trimming: 4 bases; J trimming: 2 bases; junction bases outside the gene matches: 6. The CDR3 runs to 14 residues. Per germline, CDR1 SGDLS and CDR2 YYNGEE. The CDR3 here is CASSPWDRAYEQYF. The DNA for the CDR3 is TGTGCCAGCAGCCCCTGGGACAGAGCCTACGAGCAGTACTTC. The complete variable domain, with remaining parts taken from reference TRBV9 and TRBJ2-7, reads DSGVTQTPKHLITATGQRVTLRCSPRSGDLSVYWYQQSLDQGLQFLIQYYNGEERAKGNILERFSAQQFPDLHSELNLSSLELGDSALYFCASSPWDRAYEQYFGPGTRLTVT.

This chain joins TRBV5-1 and TRBJ2-1; no clear D. Germline lookup yields CDR1 SGHRS and CDR2 YFSETQ. V shed 2 bases and J shed 4 bases, with 4 bases lying between them. The CDR3 sequence is 12 residues long. The CDR3 reads CASSFAYNEQFF. The CDR3 DNA reads TGCGCCAGCAGCTTCGCTTACAATGAGCAGTTCTTC.

The chain has TRBV7-9 and TRBJ1-1; 10 bases are a match to TRBD1. J gave up 3 bases and V 1 base, and 2 bases lay outside the gene matches. The V gene's germline CDR1 is SEHNR and CDR2 FQNEAQ (reference sequence). This CDR3 contains 15 residues. In DNA, the CDR3 is TGTGCCAGCAGCTTAGTCGGACAGGGGGACACTGAAGCTTTCTTT. Protein: CASSLVGQGDTEAFF.

This chain uses TRBV7-9 with TRBJ2-5; 10 nucleotides match TRBD2. CDR1 is SEHNR and CDR2 is FQNEAQ in the germline V gene (reference sequence). After removal of 4 bases from V and 9 bases from J, the junction contained 11 bases not matched to a gene. This CDR3 is 15 amino acids long. The CDR3 loop reads CASSSPWTSGGAQYF. The CDR3 bases are TGTGCCAGCAGCTCCCCATGGACTAGCGGAGGGGCCCAGTACTTC. The variable domain in full, with the rest retrieved from reference TRBV7-9 and TRBJ2-5, is DTGVSQNPRHKITKRGQNVTFRCDPISEHNRLYWYRQTLGQGPEFLTYFQNEAQLEKSRLLSDRFSAERPKGSFSTLEIQRTEQGDSAMYLCASSSPWTSGGAQYFGPGTRLLVL.

The V and J genes are TRBV7-9 and TRBJ2-2, with 9 bases fitting TRBD1. Germline V gene lookup returns CDR1 SEHNR and CDR2 FQNEAQ (reference sequence). The CDR3 contains 13 residues. The V segment lost 6 bases and the J segment 6 bases; nucleotides outside the gene matches: 2. CDR3 nucleotides: TGTGCCAGCAGAGGACAGGGGCCCGGGGAGCTGTTTTTT. Its protein product is CASRGQGPGELFF.

V gene TRBV30 combines with J gene TRBJ2-3, with D uncertain. This CDR3 region has 14 residues. CDR1 and CDR2 (germline): GTSNPN, SVGIG (reference sequence). V was pared by 5 bases and J by 3 bases, with 15 bases between. CDR3 nucleotide sequence: TGTGCCTGGGCCTACAGCGAAAGAACAGATACGCAGTATTTT. Protein product: CAWAYSERTDTQYF.

Of note for this clone: The sample contains more than one DNA sequence encoding this CDR3. The chain is built from TRBV11-2 and TRBJ2-7, with D unresolved. The germline V and J ends were trimmed by 1 base and 4 bases, with 5 bases remaining between them. CDR3 length: 12 amino acids. The V gene's germline CDR1 is SGHAT and CDR2 FQNNGV. The CDR3 sequence is CASSLVGYEQYF. The CDR3 coding sequence is TGTGCCAGCAGCTTAGTTGGTTACGAGCAGTACTTC.

This clone was detected only once. The chain is built from TRBV7-9 and TRBJ2-5; 10 bases match TRBD2. V lost 4 bases to trimming and J lost 5 bases; unmatched junction nucleotides: 10. The CDR3 consists of 16 residues. CDR1 and CDR2 from the germline V gene are SEHNR and FQNEAQ (reference sequence). The CDR3: CASSSQLAGLLETQYF. In DNA form, the CDR3 reads TGTGCCAGCAGCTCCCAACTAGCGGGGCTCCTTGAGACCCAGTACTTC.

The CDR3 loop reads CASSSTSASGRPPINEQFF. The CDR3, as DNA: TGTGCCAGCAGCTCCACCAGTGCTAGCGGGAGGCCTCCTATCAATGAGCAGTTCTTC. The rearrangement joins TRBV7-9 to TRBJ2-1, with 11 bases lining up with TRBD2. CDR1 and CDR2 (germline): SEHNR, FQNEAQ (reference sequence). The CDR3 covers 19 residues. J was trimmed by 6 bases and V by 4 bases; bases with no gene match: 17.

This clone was seen a handful of times. This sequence joins TRBV29-1 and TRBJ2-7; possibly TRBD1 for D (6 bases). The germline gives CDR1 SQVTM, CDR2 ANQGSEA. Trimming left V 1 base short and J 6 bases short, with 19 bases between. CDR3 length: 15 amino acids. CDR3 DNA: TGCAGCGTTGAAGGGGGTCCAGGGGAAGAGGGCGAGCAGTACTTC. Amino acids: CSVEGGPGEEGEQYF.

The chain's CDR3 is CSVEKRTGGAEGYTF. CDR3 nucleotide sequence: TGCAGCGTTGAAAAACGGACAGGGGGCGCAGAGGGCTACACCTTC. V gene TRBV29-1 combines with J gene TRBJ1-2; 11 bases match TRBD1. Germline V gene data show CDR1 as SQVTM and CDR2 as ANQGSEA. This CDR3 contains 15 residues. V was clipped by 2 bases and J by 8 bases; unmatched bases: 10. Full variable domain (outside the CDR3, taken from reference TRBV29-1 and TRBJ1-2): SAVISQKPSRDICQRGTSLTIQCQVDSQVTMMFWYRQQPGQSLTLIATANQGSEATYESGFVIDKFPISRPNLTFSTLTVSNMSPEDSSIYLCSVEKRTGGAEGYTFGSGTRLTVV.

CDR3 region: CASSYRGLASYGYTF. The DNA of the CDR3 is TGTGCCAGCAGTTACCGGGGCCTCGCGAGCTATGGCTACACCTTC. The chain recombines TRBV6-5 with TRBJ1-2; maybe TRBD1 (5 bases). The CDR3 is 15 residues long. Deletions cut 2 bases from V and 4 bases from J, with 14 bases between. The germline V gene encodes CDR1 MNHEY and CDR2 SVGAGI.

V is TRBV19 and J is TRBJ2-7, with TRBD2 matching over 10 bases. This CDR3 is built from 13 residues. Losses at the gene ends were 9 bases for V and 1 base for J; bases not matched to a gene: 3. The V gene's germline CDR1 is LNHDA and CDR2 SQIVND (reference sequence). CDR3 in amino acids: CARGLAHSYEQYF. The CDR3 nucleotides are TGTGCCAGGGGACTAGCGCATTCCTACGAGCAGTACTTC.

The chain links TRBV5-6 to TRBJ2-1; 9 bases match TRBD2. The CDR3 has 15 residues. The V gene end was trimmed by 2 bases and the J gene end by 8 bases; junction bases not matched to a gene: 8. The germline V gene encodes CDR1 SGHDT and CDR2 YYEEEE. CDR3 nucleotides: TGTGCCAGCAGCTTCAGCGGGAGGCCGTATGATGAGCAGTTCTTC. It codes for CASSFSGRPYDEQFF.

The rearrangement uses TRBV5-6 and TRBJ2-3; 10 positions agree with TRBD2. CDR3 length: 15 residues. The J segment lost 3 bases and the V segment lost 2 bases, leaving 3 bases of the junction unmatched. Germline CDR1 reads SGHDT; CDR2 reads YYEEEE. Here the CDR3 DNA reads TGTGCCAGCAGCTTTCGGACTAGCGGAACAGATACGCAGTATTTT. This gives the protein CASSFRTSGTDTQYF.

The CDR3 region is CSVVKDHNEQFF. The CDR3 DNA is TGCAGCGTTGTAAAGGATCACAATGAGCAGTTCTTC. The rearrangement uses TRBV29-1 and TRBJ2-1; D remains ambiguous. V was clipped by 4 bases and J by 5 bases, with 9 bases between them. This CDR3 is built from 12 residues. CDR1 and CDR2 from the germline V gene are SQVTM and ANQGSEA.